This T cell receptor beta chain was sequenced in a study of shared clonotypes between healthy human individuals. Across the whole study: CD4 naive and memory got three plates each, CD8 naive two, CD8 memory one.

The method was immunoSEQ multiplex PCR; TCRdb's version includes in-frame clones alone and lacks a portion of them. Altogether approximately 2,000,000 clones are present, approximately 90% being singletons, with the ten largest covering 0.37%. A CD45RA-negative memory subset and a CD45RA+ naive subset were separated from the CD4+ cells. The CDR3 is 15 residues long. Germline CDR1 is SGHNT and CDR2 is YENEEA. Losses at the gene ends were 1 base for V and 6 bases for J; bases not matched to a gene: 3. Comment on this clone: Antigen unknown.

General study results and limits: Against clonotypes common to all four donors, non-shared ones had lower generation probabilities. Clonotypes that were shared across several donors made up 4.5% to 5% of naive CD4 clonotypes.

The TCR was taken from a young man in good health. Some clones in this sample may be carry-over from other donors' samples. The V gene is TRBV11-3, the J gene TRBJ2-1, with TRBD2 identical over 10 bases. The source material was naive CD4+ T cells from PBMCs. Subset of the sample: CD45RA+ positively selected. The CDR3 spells CASSLGGTSANEQFF. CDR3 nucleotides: TGTGCCAGCAGCTTAGGGGGGACTAGCGCCAATGAGCAGTTCTTC.